These 30 T cell receptor beta chains share one sample of origin, sequenced in a study of Tregs in tolerant kidney transplant recipients. Sequencing was performed with immunoSEQ multiplex PCR; in TCRdb, only in-frame clones are kept and a portion is missing. This sample has around 230,000 clones, with about 80% found just once. Sequencing used CD4+ T cells from blood. These receptors all stem from a human donor in good health.

This clone has more than one count but fewer than ten. V and J are TRBV2 and TRBJ1-4, with 7 bases matching TRBD1. Germline V CDR1 and CDR2: SNHLY, FYNNEI. Germline trimming cut 6 bases from V and 10 bases from J; bases unmatched to any gene: 20. The CDR3 is 17 amino acids. The CDR3, as DNA: TGTGCCAGCAGAGAGAGCCTTTTCGTAGACAGGGATTCAAAACTGTTTTTT. Translating it yields CASRESLFVDRDSKLFF.

The sample holds one count of this clone. This rearrangement joins TRBV18 to TRBJ1-2; unclear D gene. Trimming shortened V by 2 bases and J by 5 bases, and 12 bases separated the two germline ends. The V gene's germline CDR1 is KGHSH and CDR2 LQKENI. CDR3 length: 14 residues. In DNA, the CDR3 is TGTGCCAGCTCACCAGCGGACGGCCGGTATGGCTACACCTTC. Translating gives CASSPADGRYGYTF. Looking up the rest from reference TRBV18 and TRBJ1-2 gives the full variable domain: NAGVMQNPRHLVRRRGQEARLRCSPMKGHSHVYWYRQLPEEGLKFMVYLQKENIIDESGMPKERFSAEFPKEGPSILRIQQVVRGDSAAYFCASSPADGRYGYTFGSGTRLTVV.

The chain combines TRBV6-1 with TRBJ2-7; 8 bases line up with TRBD2. With 2 bases clipped from V and 2 bases from J, the junction kept 5 bases outside the gene matches. The CDR3 consists of 15 residues. Germline V gene data show CDR1 as MNHNS and CDR2 as SASEGT. The CDR3 nucleotides read TGTGCCAGCAGTGAACGGGGGGGGGCAACCTACGAGCAGTACTTC. It specifies CASSERGGATYEQYF.

Here the CDR3 DNA reads TGTGCCAGCAGATCCGACAGGGACAACTATGGCTACACCTTC. It specifies CASRSDRDNYGYTF. The rearrangement links TRBV6-1 to TRBJ1-2; 7 nucleotides line up with TRBD1. The CDR3 spans 14 residues. Per germline, CDR1 MNHNS and CDR2 SASEGT. J gave up 2 bases and V 6 bases, and 6 bases lay outside the gene matches.

The chain uses TRBV5-1 and TRBJ2-7; a possible D gene is TRBD2 (6 bases). This CDR3 is built from 16 residues. Per the germline V gene, CDR1 is SGHRS and CDR2 is YFSETQ. Trimming shortened V by 0 bases and J by 5 bases, and 18 bases separated the two germline ends. CDR3 in DNA: TGCGCCAGCAGCTTGGCCACCGGGGGTTCCCCTAACGAGCAGTACTTC. It encodes CASSLATGGSPNEQYF.

This clone was seen just once. In nucleotides, the CDR3 is TGTGCCAGCAGTGAAGCGGGACTGTGGGAAGATACGCAGTATTTT. Protein product: CASSEAGLWEDTQYF. This chain connects TRBV2 to TRBJ2-3, with a possible D match to TRBD2 (6 bases). Trimming stripped 0 bases from V and 5 bases from J, with 12 bases between. CDR3 length equals 15 residues. Germline CDR1 SNHLY, CDR2 FYNNEI.

This clone turned up a few times. V usage is TRBV6-1 and J usage is TRBJ1-5; TRBD1 agrees at 7 bases. This CDR3 region has 14 residues. Germline V gene lookup returns CDR1 MNHNS and CDR2 SASEGT. V shed 7 bases and J 6 bases; nucleotides not matched to a gene: 9. The CDR3 nucleotides are TGTGCCAGCATTCGGGAGCAGGGGGGTCAGCCCCAGCATTTT. It is translated as CASIREQGGQPQHF.

The chain uses TRBV10-2 and TRBJ1-5, with D perhaps matching TRBD1 (6 bases). The CDR3 runs 14 residues. V lost 5 bases, J lost 5 bases, and 13 bases lay in between. The V gene's germline CDR1 is WSHSY and CDR2 SAAADI. The CDR3 DNA reads as TGCGCCAGCAGTTTATCAGGGGCGGATCAGCCCCAGCATTTT. Translating it yields CASSLSGADQPQHF.

This chain links TRBV19 with TRBJ2-5; D unclear. V dropped 3 bases and J dropped 5 bases, with 7 bases sitting between them. The germline CDR1 and CDR2 sequences are LNHDA and SQIVND (reference sequence). The CDR3 extends over 12 amino acids. CDR3 protein: CASSMRRETQYF. The CDR3 DNA follows: TGTGCCAGTAGTATGCGCAGGGAGACCCAGTACTTC. Looking up the rest from reference TRBV19 and TRBJ2-5 gives the full variable domain: DGGITQSPKYLFRKEGQNVTLSCEQNLNHDAMYWYRQDPGQGLRLIYYSQIVNDFQKGDIAEGYSVSREKKESFPLTVTSAQKNPTAFYLCASSMRRETQYFGPGTRLLVL.

The chain has TRBV5-4 and TRBJ1-2, with TRBD1 matching over 8 bases. CDR3 size: 18 residues. The germline gives CDR1 SGHNT, CDR2 YYREEE (reference sequence). V dropped 0 bases and J dropped 2; count of bases not matched to a gene: 12. CDR3 coding DNA: TGTGCCAGCAGCTTGGACCCAGATACAGGGGGATTAAACTATGGCTACACCTTC. Amino acid sequence: CASSLDPDTGGLNYGYTF.

About this clone itself: The germline gene is not matched at one end of the junction; a read error may be the cause. V is TRBV18 and J is TRBJ2-4, with D maybe TRBD2 (5 bases). The CDR3 is made up of 14 amino acids. Germline V gene data show CDR1 as KGHSH and CDR2 as LQKENI. In DNA, the CDR3 is TGTGCCAGCTCACCCTACGAGGGTCTACTAGATTTCAACTTC. Amino acid sequence: CASSPYEGLLDFNF.

This chain links TRBV30 with TRBJ1-5; no firm D call. This CDR3 has 15 residues. Germline V gene data show CDR1 as GTSNPN and CDR2 as SVGIG (reference sequence). The V and J ends lost 0 bases and 9 bases respectively, with 18 bases between them. The DNA of the CDR3 is TGTGCCTGGAGTGTGGCCCGGGCAGCACGATTGCCCCAGCATTTT. It encodes CAWSVARAARLPQHF.

The rearrangement joins TRBV16 to TRBJ1-1; no firm D call. Germline CDR1 is KGHSY and CDR2 is FQNENV. V was trimmed by 5 bases and J by 6 bases, leaving 16 bases between them. The CDR3 consists of 14 residues. The CDR3 DNA is TGTGCCAGCAGCTCCCGACGGGAGATCCCTGAAGCTTTCTTT. This gives the protein CASSSRREIPEAFF.

As regards this clone: The germline gene is not matched at one end of the junction; a read error may be the cause. This chain connects TRBV9 to TRBJ2-1; the match to TRBD2 covers 8 bases. Germline CDR1 and CDR2: SGDLS and YYNGEE. This CDR3 spans 16 amino acids. CDR3 in DNA: TGTGCCCGCAGCGTACGGGGGGCGGGAGGTAACAATGAGCAGTTCTTC. It is translated as CARSVRGAGGNNEQFF.

This clone was counted a single time. The chain uses TRBV21-1 and TRBJ1-4; the table's TRBD1 call for D was not verified on the DNA. TRBV21-1 is noted as a pseudogene. This CDR3 has 13 residues. The CDR3, as DNA: TGTGCCAGCAGCAAGGGGGCTGAGGAAAAACTGTTTTTT. Residues: CASSKGAEEKLFF.

This chain links TRBV11-2 with TRBJ2-1; D gene ambiguous. The CDR3 extends over 11 amino acids. Germline V CDR1 and CDR2: SGHAT, FQNNGV. The V end was cut by 5 bases, the J end by 7 bases, with 6 bases between. The CDR3 nucleotides read TGTGCCAGCAGCCTTCTGAATGAGCAGTTCTTC. Residues: CASSLLNEQFF.

This clone was recorded only once. V is TRBV5-8 and J is TRBJ2-1; no firm D call. V lost 3 bases and J lost 3, with 1 base in between. CDR1 is SGHTS and CDR2 is YDEGEE in the germline V gene. This CDR3 is 11 amino acids long. This CDR3 is CASSYYNEQFF. Here the CDR3 DNA reads TGTGCCAGCAGCTACTACAATGAGCAGTTCTTC.

The V call is TRBV7-6, the J call TRBJ2-7; tentatively, D is TRBD1 or TRBD2 (5 bases each). The CDR3 extends over 14 amino acids. V was trimmed by 1 base and J by 1 base, leaving 8 bases between them. The germline gives CDR1 SGHVS, CDR2 FNYEAQ. In nucleotides, the CDR3 is TGTGCCAGCAGCTTAGGGGGACCTTCCTACGAGCAGTACTTC. Its protein is CASSLGGPSYEQYF.

The chain joins TRBV5-1 to TRBJ2-3; 11 bases are a match to TRBD2. The V gene's germline CDR1 is SGHRS and CDR2 YFSETQ. The CDR3 covers 15 residues. Germline trimming cut 4 bases from V and 4 bases from J; bases unmatched to any gene: 5. CDR3 region: CASSPLAGGPDTQYF. The CDR3, as DNA: TGCGCCAGCAGCCCCCTAGCGGGGGGCCCAGATACGCAGTATTTT.

This rearrangement joins TRBV4-2 to TRBJ2-3, with D perhaps matching TRBD1 (6 bases). Germline V gene lookup returns CDR1 LGHNA and CDR2 YNFKEQ. The V end was cut by 3 bases, the J end by 6 bases, with 13 bases between. This CDR3 comprises 14 residues. The CDR3, as DNA: TGTGCCAGCAGCCAGGGATTCAGGGGCGATACGCAGTATTTT. The encoded protein is CASSQGFRGDTQYF.

The chain links TRBV19 to TRBJ1-2; D is possibly TRBD1 (6 bases). This CDR3 contains 13 residues. Per germline, CDR1 LNHDA and CDR2 SQIVND (reference sequence). V was clipped by 3 bases and J by 6 bases, with 11 bases between them. For the CDR3, the DNA is TGTGCCAGTAGTATCCGGGGGGCCGATGGCTACACCTTC. It specifies CASSIRGADGYTF.

V is TRBV7-8 and J is TRBJ2-1, with TRBD2 as a possible D gene (5 bases). Trimming took off 5 bases at V and 10 bases at J, with 12 bases between the two ends. The germline CDR1 and CDR2 sequences are SGHVS and FQNEAQ. This CDR3 is 12 amino acids long. The CDR3 loop reads CASSTHREEQFF. CDR3 sequence (DNA): TGTGCCAGCAGCACCCACCGGGAAGAGCAGTTCTTC.

V and J are TRBV4-1 and TRBJ2-5; the D gene is possibly TRBD2 (5 bases). The CDR3 has 16 amino acids. Germline loops: CDR1 MGHRA, CDR2 YSYEKL. Trimming removed 3 bases at V and 4 bases at J, with 18 bases between. Written as DNA, the CDR3 is TGCGCCAGCAGCCAGCTCCCTGGGCTAGCAGGAGAGACCCAGTACTTC. Its protein product is CASSQLPGLAGETQYF.

The chain has TRBV2 and TRBJ2-1, with D possibly matching TRBD1 (6 bases). Trimming removed 4 bases at V and 5 bases at J, with 15 bases between. There are 15 residues in the CDR3. The germline gives CDR1 SNHLY, CDR2 FYNNEI. The CDR3 DNA sequence: TGTGCCAGCAGTGTAGGACAGTACGCCCACAATGAGCAGTTCTTC. This gives the protein CASSVGQYAHNEQFF.

The CDR3: CASSLDDGVDGYTF. In DNA form, the CDR3 reads TGCGCCAGCAGCTTGGACGACGGGGTCGATGGCTACACCTTC. The V and J genes are TRBV5-1 and TRBJ1-2; D gene unclear. The CDR3 sequence is 14 residues long. V gave up 0 bases and J gave up 6 bases, with 12 bases separating them. Germline lookup yields CDR1 SGHRS and CDR2 YFSETQ.

The chain couples TRBV5-4 to TRBJ1-1, with D possibly being TRBD1 (6 bases). CDR3 size: 12 residues. The V and J ends lost 1 base and 7 bases respectively, with 8 bases between them. Germline V gene lookup returns CDR1 SGHNT and CDR2 YYREEE (reference sequence). DNA for the CDR3: TGTGCCAGCAGCTTGCAGGGGAGTGAAGCTTTCTTT. Translation: CASSLQGSEAFF.

This chain links TRBV27 with TRBJ2-7, with D uncertain. Trimming took off 8 bases at V and 0 bases at J, with 11 bases between the two ends. Germline V CDR1 and CDR2: MNHEY, SMNVEV (reference sequence). The CDR3 runs 13 residues. The CDR3 nucleotides read TGTGCCAGCGGACGGGCCGACTCCTACGAGCAGTACTTC. Encoded protein: CASGRADSYEQYF.

This chain connects TRBV6-5 to TRBJ2-7; no firm D call. Trimming removed 7 bases at V and 2 bases at J, with 12 bases between. The CDR3 runs 13 residues. Germline CDR1 and CDR2: MNHEY and SVGAGI. The CDR3 loop is CASTDRLAYEQYF. CDR3 in DNA: TGTGCCAGCACCGACCGACTTGCCTACGAGCAGTACTTC.

The chain employs TRBV2 and TRBJ1-1; the D gene is possibly TRBD1 (6 bases). The CDR3 contains 13 residues. Germline V gene lookup returns CDR1 SNHLY and CDR2 FYNNEI. V lost 5 bases, J lost 7 bases, and 14 bases lay in between. The CDR3 loop reads CASSWVRDIEAFF. The CDR3 DNA follows: TGTGCCAGCAGTTGGGTCAGGGACATTGAAGCTTTCTTT.

The chain joins TRBV14 to TRBJ2-3; the D is unclear. The CDR3 is 12 amino acids. Trimming took off 0 bases at V and 11 bases at J, with 9 bases between the two ends. Germline V gives CDR1 SGHDN, CDR2 FVKESK. The CDR3 DNA follows: TGTGCCAGCAGCCAAGAGTGGGGAAGGCAGTATTTT. Protein product: CASSQEWGRQYF.